The rows below give T cell receptor beta chains drawn from one sample of a study of T cells after yellow fever vaccination. TCRdb re-analysed the 5' RACE reads in MiXCR, keeping a single row per CDR3 protein. The table has nearly 550,000 distinct CDR3 sequences, about a fifth seen once; the top ten hold around 15%. The sample was PBMCs, taken 15 days after the yellow fever booster vaccination. The receptors here all came from a man aged 30 to 45 who received the YFV17D yellow fever vaccine. Each CDR3 is given with its conserved first and last residue. The D gene is left open where the match is weak. Clone size is shown for a subset of rows, as once, few, many or a class of expanded clone.

CSARDSGRASYEQYF	TGCAGTGCTAGAGATAGCGGGAGGGCCTCCTACGAGCAGTACTTC	TRBV20-1	few	TRBJ2-7	TRBD2
CASSSPGGRNEKLFF	TGTGCCAGCAGTAGTCCGGGGGGCAGGAATGAAAAACTGTTTTTT	TRBV12-3/TRBV12-4	-	TRBJ1-4	-
CATSDRDLGEQYF	TGTGCCACCAGTGATAGGGACCTGGGAGAGCAGTACTTC	TRBV15	few	TRBJ2-7	-
CASSIEGADTQYF	TGTGCCAGTAGTATAGAAGGGGCAGATACGCAGTATTTT	TRBV19	few	TRBJ2-3	-
CASSISRGTGEQYF	TGTGCCAGTAGTATAAGCCGGGGGACGGGGGAGCAGTACTTC	TRBV19	-	TRBJ2-7	-
CASSGLASTDTQYF	TGTGCCAGCTCGGGACTAGCATCGACAGATACGCAGTATTTT	TRBV18	-	TRBJ2-3	TRBD2
CASSDDGDTQYF	TGTGCCAGCAGCGACGATGGGGATACGCAGTATTTT	TRBV7-6	-	TRBJ2-3	-
CASSLERGQGAFF	TGTGCCAGCAGCTTGGAAAGGGGGCAAGGGGCTTTCTTT	TRBV7-2	many	TRBJ1-1	TRBD1
CSARASAGTQHF	TGCAGTGCTAGAGCCTCGGCGGGGACCCAGCATTTT	TRBV20-1	few	TRBJ1-5	-
CASSSVVRASYEQYF	TGTGCCAGCAGCTCAGTGGTGAGGGCTTCCTACGAGCAGTACTTC	TRBV7-2	-	TRBJ2-7	-
CASTLGRVSPTTQYF	TGTGCCAGCACTCTAGGTAGAGTTTCTCCTACGACCCAGTACTTC	TRBV7-8	-	TRBJ2-5	-
CASSVSGGYNEQFF	TGTGCCAGCAGCGTATCTGGTGGTTACAATGAGCAGTTCTTC	TRBV9	-	TRBJ2-1	-
CASSSGPSNEQYF	TGTGCCAGCAGCTCGGGACCCTCCAACGAGCAGTACTTC	TRBV5-6	-	TRBJ2-7	-
CASSLAAEQGRF	TGTGCCAGCAGCTTAGCCGCCGAACAGGGGCGCTTC	TRBV7-9	-	TRBJ2-1	TRBD1
CASSPLGGNREETQYF	TGTGCCAGCAGCCCTCTAGGGGGGAATCGGGAAGAGACCCAGTACTTC	TRBV3-1	-	TRBJ2-5	-
CSVGASTDTQYF	TGCAGCGTTGGAGCTAGCACAGATACGCAGTATTTT	TRBV29-1	few	TRBJ2-3	-
CAISDRGPEYEQYF	TGTGCCATCAGTGACAGGGGCCCCGAATACGAGCAGTACTTC	TRBV10-3	-	TRBJ2-7	-
CASTQDRGNQPQHF	TGTGCCAGCACCCAGGACAGGGGGAATCAGCCCCAGCATTTT	TRBV12-3/TRBV12-4	few	TRBJ1-5	TRBD1
CSVVPKDTQYF	TGCAGCGTTGTCCCGAAAGATACGCAGTATTTT	TRBV29-1	-	TRBJ2-3	-
CASVAQSGTFSYNEQFF	TGTGCCAGCGTTGCCCAATCCGGGACTTTTAGTTACAATGAGCAGTTCTTC	TRBV12-3/TRBV12-4	many	TRBJ2-1	-
CASSSFGLNLEQYF	TGTGCCAGCAGCTCCTTCGGCCTAAACCTCGAGCAGTACTTC	TRBV7-2	-	TRBJ2-7	-
CSAEGSGSGYEQYF	TGCAGTGCTGAAGGTAGCGGGAGTGGGTACGAGCAGTACTTC	TRBV20-1	few	TRBJ2-7	TRBD2
CASSARDRVYEQYF	TGTGCCAGCAGTGCCCGGGACAGGGTATACGAGCAGTACTTC	TRBV28	few	TRBJ2-7	TRBD1
CASPSSQCGSGYEQFF	TGTGCCAGCCCCTCCTCTCAGTGTGGTTCGGGGTATGAGCAGTTCTTC	TRBV21-1	few	TRBJ2-1	-
CASSPGYEQFF	TGTGCCAGCAGCCCCGGCTATGAGCAGTTCTTC	TRBV9	many	TRBJ2-1	-
CASSQGDGGPSTDTQYF	TGTGCCAGCAGCCAAGGAGATGGGGGGCCCAGCACAGATACGCAGTATTTT	TRBV4-2	few	TRBJ2-3	-
CASSASGTSEYNEQFF	TGTGCCAGCAGCGCATCCGGGACTAGCGAATACAATGAGCAGTTCTTC	TRBV25-1	few	TRBJ2-1	TRBD2
CASSSDRARSGNTIYF	TGTGCCAGCAGTTCTGACAGGGCCAGATCTGGAAACACCATATATTTT	TRBV6-5	few	TRBJ1-3	TRBD1
CASSRSNLGQGARKSYNEQFF	TGCGCCAGCAGCCGGTCGAATCTGGGACAGGGGGCGAGGAAGTCCTACAATGAGCAGTTCTTC	TRBV23-1	-	TRBJ2-1	TRBD1